This T cell receptor (beta chain) appears in the sequencing data of a study of T cells in localized non-small cell lung cancer. Study-wide points: Among the tissues sampled, uninvolved adjacent lung had the highest T cell clonality, above tumor. There were a median about 53 of the top 100 tumor clones appearing in adjacent lung.

V gave up 0 bases and J gave up 1 base; unmatched junction bases: 3. CDR3 length: 15 residues. The germline gives CDR1 SGHRS, CDR2 YFSETQ. Repertoires were generated with immunoSEQ multiplex PCR, while TCRdb's copy carries only in-frame clones and drops some. The sample yields some 64,000 clones, about 90% seen once. To note about this clone: Its antigen is not known.

V and J are TRBV5-1 and TRBJ1-1; 7 bases align to TRBD1. The sample consisted of peripheral blood, taken before any cancer treatment. The sequence derives from a woman aged 35 to 70 with stage I lung adenocarcinoma. The chain's CDR3 is CASSLGGQKNTEAFF. DNA for the CDR3: TGCGCCAGCAGCTTGGGGGGACAGAAGAACACTGAAGCTTTCTTT.